This paragraph covers one T cell receptor (beta chain) sequence. The method was immunoSEQ multiplex PCR; TCRdb's version includes in-frame clones alone and lacks a portion of them. The sample shows hundreds of thousands of clones, less than 90% of them seen only once. Germline loops: CDR1 LNHDA, CDR2 SQIVND (reference sequence). V shed 9 bases, J shed 1 base, and the junction held 14 bases outside the gene matches. The CDR3 length is 16 residues. Treatment denoted: roughly 19 received Ad26.COV2.S at low or high dose, single or two shots; about 5 received placebo; per-sample allocation not given. Day 63 following the first vaccine or placebo injection was when the samples were taken. An adult donor aged 18-55 years was enrolled in Boston. This specimen comes from a study of Ad26.COV2.S vaccination and SARS-CoV-2 variants. Overall study: Donor was in the COV1001 Ad26.COV2.S trial arm.

This chain connects TRBV19 to TRBJ2-5; TRBD2 matches 7 bases. Sequenced material: peripheral blood, taken in a trial of Ad26.COV2.S vaccine versus placebo. The clonotype comes from a person aged 18 to 65 who received the Ad26.COV2.S COVID-19 vaccine or a placebo. The CDR3 loop is CASGLGWESSQETQYF. CDR3 sequence (DNA): TGTGCCAGCGGACTAGGATGGGAAAGCAGCCAAGAGACCCAGTACTTC.